The rows below give T cell receptor beta chains drawn from one sample of a study of cytomegalovirus exposure and HLA in healthy donors. TCRdb keeps only in-frame clones here, not all; method: immunoSEQ multiplex PCR. The data contain about 130,000 clones, roughly 79% of them singletons. The sequencing sample was made of PBMCs. These TCRs come from a woman between 45 and 60 years old in good health and CMV-seronegative. The CDR3 runs from the conserved cysteine through the conserved F or W. D genes are given only for firm matches. Expanded clones get a size class; other rows say once, few or many, or leave the size out.

clone size	D gene	V gene	J gene	CDR3 protein	CDR3 DNA
.	TRBD2	TRBV9	TRBJ2-1	CASSPNPGTSVRDNEQFF	TGTGCCAGCAGCCCTAACCCCGGGACTAGCGTAAGGGACAATGAGCAGTTCTTC
.	TRBD2	TRBV18	TRBJ2-1	CASSPPSGGSYNEQFF	TGTGCCAGCTCACCTCCTAGCGGGGGTTCCTACAATGAGCAGTTCTTC
.	TRBD2	TRBV30	TRBJ2-2	CAWSTGGAGGNTGELFF	TGTGCCTGGAGCACCGGAGGGGCGGGAGGGAACACCGGGGAGCTGTTTTTT
.	.	TRBV27	TRBJ1-5	CASSVRSNQPQHF	TGTGCCAGCAGTGTCAGGAGCAATCAGCCCCAGCATTTT
few	TRBD2	TRBV5-4	TRBJ2-7	CASSGGLASSYEQYF	TGTGCCAGCAGCGGGGGACTAGCGAGCTCCTACGAGCAGTACTTC
.	.	TRBV2	TRBJ2-5	CASMLVRREREETQYF	TGTGCCAGCATGTTGGTCAGGCGGGAACGGGAAGAGACCCAGTACTTC
once	TRBD2	TRBV5-4	TRBJ2-3	CASSPTSGRAGDTQYF	TGTGCCAGCAGCCCGACTAGCGGGAGGGCAGGGGATACGCAGTATTTT
.	.	TRBV27	TRBJ2-5	CASSLSGTGGETQYF	TGTGCCAGCAGTTTATCCGGGACTGGGGGAGAGACCCAGTACTTC
few	TRBD1	TRBV5-1	TRBJ2-1	CASSTQGALNNEQFF	TGCGCCAGCAGCACACAGGGGGCCTTAAACAATGAGCAGTTCTTC
few	.	TRBV27	TRBJ1-1	CATKSPGRNTEAFF	TGTGCCACCAAATCCCCGGGGAGAAATACTGAAGCTTTCTTT
.	TRBD1	TRBV2	TRBJ2-1	CASSEVGQGLSNPNEQFF	TGTGCCAGCAGTGAAGTGGGACAGGGGTTATCTAACCCCAATGAGCAGTTCTTC
.	.	TRBV7-3	TRBJ2-1	CASSRSAQYNEQFF	TGTGCCAGCAGCCGAAGTGCCCAGTACAATGAGCAGTTCTTC
.	TRBD1	TRBV4-1	TRBJ2-1	CASSQDSGGGRTYNEQFF	TGCGCCAGCAGCCAAGATTCAGGGGGCGGTCGGACCTACAATGAGCAGTTCTTC
.	.	TRBV6-6	TRBJ1-1	CASQNIQGPSEAFF	TGTGCCAGCCAAAACATACAGGGACCTTCTGAAGCTTTCTTT
.	.	TRBV5-1	TRBJ2-7	CASSFDNEQYF	TGCGCCAGCAGCTTCGACAACGAGCAGTACTTC
few	TRBD2	TRBV5-1	TRBJ2-1	CASSPGLAANRTDNEQFF	TGCGCCAGCAGCCCCGGACTAGCGGCCAATAGGACGGACAATGAGCAGTTCTTC
few	.	TRBV7-9	TRBJ2-3	CASSQRLAESTDTQYF	TGTGCCAGCAGCCAACGTCTGGCGGAAAGCACAGATACGCAGTATTTT
.	TRBD2	TRBV4-1	TRBJ2-5	CASSQTSGSLLETQYF	TGCGCCAGCAGCCAGACTAGCGGGAGTCTCCTAGAGACCCAGTACTTC
once	TRBD1	TRBV4-3	TRBJ1-2	CASSQEWRPGTGIKGYGYTF	TGCGCCAGCAGCCAAGAATGGCGTCCCGGGACAGGGATTAAGGGCTATGGCTACACCTTC
few	TRBD2	TRBV11-3	TRBJ2-5	CASSLTSGSETQYF	TGTGCCAGCAGCTTAACTAGCGGGAGTGAGACCCAGTACTTC
once	TRBD1	TRBV6-5	TRBJ1-1	CASSYSTPRGQAFF	TGTGCCAGCAGTTACTCGACCCCCAGGGGGCAAGCTTTCTTT
.	TRBD2	TRBV9	TRBJ2-1	CASSEGSGSSYNEQFF	TGTGCCAGCAGCGAGGGTAGCGGGAGCTCCTACAATGAGCAGTTCTTC
.	TRBD2	TRBV11-2	TRBJ2-7	CASSLGTSASYEQYF	TGTGCCAGCAGCTTAGGGACTAGCGCTTCCTACGAGCAGTACTTC
.	.	TRBV7-6	TRBJ1-4	CASSASMGGLRKTNEKLFF	TGTGCCAGCAGCGCGTCCATGGGGGGGCTGAGGAAAACTAATGAAAAACTGTTTTTT
.	.	TRBV11-2	TRBJ1-4	CASGQNSGANEKLFF	TGTGCCAGCGGTCAAAACAGCGGAGCTAATGAAAAACTGTTTTTT
.	.	TRBV9	TRBJ2-7	CASSAGSVAYEQYF	TGTGCCAGCAGCGCGGGGTCGGTAGCCTACGAGCAGTACTTC
.	TRBD1	TRBV27	TRBJ1-1	CASSLISGAGGLKTEAFF	TGTGCCAGCAGTTTAATCTCTGGAGCAGGGGGCCTGAAGACTGAAGCTTTCTTT
.	TRBD1	TRBV30	TRBJ2-1	CAWSVGAGTGTNEQFF	TGTGCCTGGAGTGTGGGGGCCGGGACAGGGACTAATGAGCAGTTCTTC
few	TRBD1	TRBV28	TRBJ2-1	CASSNGQGWKGEQFF	TGTGCCAGCAGCAACGGACAGGGGTGGAAGGGTGAGCAGTTCTTC
.	.	TRBV27	TRBJ1-4	CASKRAPSGGDGEKLFF	TGTGCCAGCAAAAGGGCCCCATCCGGGGGTGACGGTGAAAAACTGTTTTTT
once	TRBD1	TRBV7-9	TRBJ1-2	CASSLAPAGTAYGYTF	TGTGCCAGCAGCTTAGCGCCTGCCGGGACAGCCTATGGCTACACCTTC
.	.	TRBV27	TRBJ1-5	CASSPPGEGEQPQHF	TGTGCCAGCAGTCCTCCCGGGGAGGGGGAACAGCCCCAGCATTTT
.	.	TRBV6-4	TRBJ1-5	CASSDSWGGNQPQHF	TGTGCCAGCAGTGACTCTTGGGGAGGCAATCAGCCCCAGCATTTT
few	TRBD1	TRBV5-1	TRBJ2-3	CASSLIGQGSTDTQYF	TGCGCCAGCAGCTTGATAGGACAGGGCAGCACAGATACGCAGTATTTT
once	TRBD2	TRBV27	TRBJ2-7	CASSLIAGGVIYEQYF	TGTGCCAGCAGTTTAATAGCGGGAGGGGTAATCTACGAGCAGTACTTC
.	.	TRBV19	TRBJ2-7	CASSISPGVEQYF	TGTGCCAGTAGTATCAGTCCAGGGGTTGAGCAGTACTTC
.	TRBD2	TRBV19	TRBJ2-2	CASSIPRDYRTGELFF	TGTGCCAGTAGTATACCCCGGGACTACCGCACCGGGGAGCTGTTTTTT
.	.	TRBV5-4	TRBJ1-1	CASSPTGFNEAFF	TGTGCCAGCAGCCCCACGGGGTTTAATGAAGCTTTCTTT
.	.	TRBV7-2	TRBJ1-3	CASSMTRGNTIYF	TGTGCCAGCAGCATGACGCGGGGAAACACCATATATTTT
.	.	TRBV28	TRBJ2-3	CASRGATGTDTQYF	TGTGCCAGCCGGGGAGCAACGGGCACAGATACGCAGTATTTT
once	.	TRBV7-9	TRBJ1-2	CASGQDSRRSGYTF	TGTGCCAGCGGGCAGGACTCCCGAAGAAGTGGCTACACCTTC
.	.	TRBV6-1	TRBJ2-7	CASGTIGGSYEQYF	TGTGCCAGCGGTACGATTGGGGGCAGCTACGAGCAGTACTTC
.	.	TRBV28	TRBJ1-5	CASSADRYFNQPQHF	TGTGCCAGCAGTGCCGACAGGTACTTCAATCAGCCCCAGCATTTT
.	.	TRBV6-6	TRBJ1-1	CASSYRGEAFF	TGTGCCAGCAGTTACCGGGGTGAAGCTTTCTTT
.	.	TRBV7-9	TRBJ2-4	CASSLVVGIAKNIQYF	TGTGCCAGCAGCTTAGTCGTCGGGATAGCCAAAAACATTCAGTACTTC
.	TRBD2	TRBV6-1	TRBJ2-2	CASNLAGGDTGELFF	TGTGCCAGCAATTTAGCGGGAGGGGACACCGGGGAGCTGTTTTTT
.	.	TRBV7-9	TRBJ2-1	CASSARELYRASEQFF	TGTGCCAGCAGCGCCCGTGAGTTGTACAGGGCTAGTGAGCAGTTCTTC
few	.	TRBV5-4	TRBJ1-1	CASSPEGMNTEAFF	TGTGCCAGCAGCCCGGAGGGGATGAACACTGAAGCTTTCTTT
.	.	TRBV18	TRBJ1-2	CASSLPTRGARYGYTF	TGTGCCAGCTCACTGCCTACCCGGGGGGCGCGGTATGGCTACACCTTC
.	TRBD2	TRBV19	TRBJ2-1	CASRHTSGRASEQFF	TGTGCCAGTAGGCATACTAGCGGGAGGGCCAGTGAGCAGTTCTTC
.	TRBD2	TRBV7-3	TRBJ2-5	CASSLTGTSGRETQYF	TGTGCCAGCAGCTTAACCGGGACTAGCGGAAGGGAGACCCAGTACTTC
.	TRBD1	TRBV13	TRBJ2-5	CASSRGDRGRETQYF	TGTGCCAGCAGCAGAGGGGACAGGGGGCGAGAGACCCAGTACTTC
.	.	TRBV6-5	TRBJ1-2	CASSWQQGGNYGYTF	TGTGCCAGCAGTTGGCAACAGGGCGGGAACTATGGCTACACCTTC
.	.	TRBV7-2	TRBJ2-7	CASSPLPNYEQYF	TGTGCCAGCAGCCCGCTACCCAATTACGAGCAGTACTTC
.	.	TRBV5-4	TRBJ2-7	CASSPEWGRDEQYF	TGTGCCAGCAGCCCGGAGTGGGGGCGGGACGAGCAGTACTTC
few	.	TRBV7-3	TRBJ1-2	CASSSGGGAWGYTF	TGTGCCAGCAGCTCCGGCGGGGGCGCTTGGGGCTACACCTTC
few	.	TRBV28	TRBJ1-1	CASRAGDENTEAFF	TGTGCCAGCAGGGCGGGGGACGAGAACACTGAAGCTTTCTTT
.	.	TRBV29-1	TRBJ2-1	CSVDNNEQFF	TGCAGCGTTGATAACAATGAGCAGTTCTTC